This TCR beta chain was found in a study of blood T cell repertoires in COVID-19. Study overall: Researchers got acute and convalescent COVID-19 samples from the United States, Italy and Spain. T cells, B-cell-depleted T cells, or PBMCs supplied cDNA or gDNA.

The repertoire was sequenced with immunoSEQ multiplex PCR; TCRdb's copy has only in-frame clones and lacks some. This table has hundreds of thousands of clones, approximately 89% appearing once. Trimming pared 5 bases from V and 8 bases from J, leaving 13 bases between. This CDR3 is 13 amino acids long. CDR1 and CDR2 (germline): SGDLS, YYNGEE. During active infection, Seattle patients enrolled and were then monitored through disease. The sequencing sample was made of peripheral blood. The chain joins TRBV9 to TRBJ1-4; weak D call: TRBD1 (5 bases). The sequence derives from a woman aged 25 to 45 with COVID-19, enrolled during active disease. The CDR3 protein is CASSGGAREKLFF. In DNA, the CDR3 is TGTGCCAGCAGTGGTGGGGCCCGGGAAAAACTGTTTTTT.